The clone carrying this TCR beta chain was detected once. The assay was immunoSEQ multiplex PCR, and TCRdb's table has in-frame clones only and misses some. The data contain roughly 87,000 clones, around 89% of them seen just once; the ten biggest clones take up about 6.1%. Between the trimmed V and J ends, which lost 7 bases and 6 bases, there was a span of 12 bases. CDR1 and CDR2 from the germline V gene are LNHDA and SQIVND (reference sequence). The CDR3 is 12 amino acids. The sample comes from a study of T cell responses to AZD1222 COVID-19 vaccine. The chain recombines TRBV19 with TRBJ1-1; D perhaps matches TRBD1 (5 bases). The sequences come from peripheral blood, collected 28 days after the second AZD1222 dose. The TCR originated in an adult who received the AZD1222 COVID-19 vaccine. The CDR3 loop reads CASTLGGSEAFF. The CDR3 DNA is TGTGCCAGTACTCTCGGGGGGTCTGAAGCTTTCTTT.